The 4 T cell receptor beta chains in this list originate from one sample, sequenced in a study of post-analysis software for immune sequencing data. Antigens for these TCRs are unknown. Unique molecular identifiers tagged the TCR beta cDNA libraries. Using its own MiXCR run on the PCR reads, TCRdb lists one record per CDR3 protein. The sample carries 700,000 to 900,000 distinct CDR3 sequences, approximately 44% recorded once. Study findings and constraints: Controls showed lower frequencies than patients for roughly 5 TRBV segments, and TRBV5-6, TRBV5-1 and TRBV20-1 were among these.

The sample comprised blood. These TCRs come from a girl between 10 and 17 years old with multiple sclerosis.

This clonotype was found a few times. V is TRBV20-1 and J is TRBJ2-3; no clear D. Trimming removed 0 bases from V and 1 base from J, with 11 bases in between. The germline V gene has CDR1 DFQATT and CDR2 SNEGSKA (reference sequence). This CDR3 spans 15 amino acids. As DNA, the CDR3 is TGCAGTGCTAGAGATCGAGTCCGGGGCACAGATACGCAGTATTTT. This sequence encodes CSARDRVRGTDTQYF.

The chain links TRBV7-3 to TRBJ2-3, with TRBD1 as a possible D gene (6 bases). Germline loops: CDR1 SGHTA, CDR2 FQGTGA. The CDR3 spans 14 residues. Trimming took 4 bases from V and 2 from J, leaving 10 bases between them. Here the CDR3 reads CASSYGQTTDTQYF. The CDR3 region has the DNA TGTGCCAGCAGCTACGGACAGACCACAGATACGCAGTATTTT.

The rearrangement joins TRBV12-3 or TRBV12-4 to TRBJ1-1; no clear D gene. Trimming took off 3 bases at V and 4 bases at J, with 9 bases between the two ends. The CDR3 is 13 amino acids. The CDR3 loop is CASSFGFPTEAFF. The CDR3 nucleotides are TGTGCCAGCAGTTTCGGGTTTCCCACTGAAGCTTTCTTT.

In its sample, this clonotype was seen a few times. V gene TRBV29-1 combines with J gene TRBJ2-7; 9 bases map to TRBD2. Near its end, the DNA agrees better with TRBJ2-5, so the J call may be wrong. CDR1 and CDR2 (germline): SQVTM, ANQGSEA. CDR3 length: 15 residues. CDR3 nucleotides: TGCAGCGTTGAGATAATAGCGGGAGTAGGAGAGACCCAGTACTTC. Its translation is CSVEIIAGVGETQYF.